This is a list of T cell receptor beta chains from one sample in a study of regulatory T cells in long-lasting Graves disease. TCRdb used MiXCR to reprocess the multiplex PCR reads, holding one entry per CDR3 protein. Among about 620,000 distinct CDR3 sequences, 15% to 20% were seen once, and the ten largest hold around a sixth. The sample also formed part of further work on T cells in Graves' hyperthyroidism and ophthalmopathy.

Sequenced here: peripheral blood mononuclear cells (PBMCs), sampled at new diagnosis, from a patient treated with antithyroid drugs. All receptors come from a woman aged 30 to 39 with Graves disease. CDR3s include the opening cysteine and the closing phenylalanine or tryptophan. A D gene is named only where the DNA matches it firmly. Rows may omit the clone size; those that give it use once, few, many or a size class.

D gene	J gene	V gene	clone size	CDR3 DNA	CDR3 protein
TRBD1	TRBJ2-3	TRBV20-1	.	TGCAGTGCGAAACAGGGGTCTACAGATACGCAGTATTTT	CSAKQGSTDTQYF
.	TRBJ1-5	TRBV6-5	.	TGTGCCAGCAGTTACCGCATCATCCTTAGCAATCAGCCCCAGCATTTT	CASSYRIILSNQPQHF
.	TRBJ2-3	TRBV7-3	many	TGTGCCAGCAGCGCGACGACTGGTAGCACAGATACGCAGTATTTT	CASSATTGSTDTQYF
TRBD2	TRBJ2-1	TRBV5-1	few	TGCGCCAGCCAGCTTAGCGGGAGATACAATGAGCAGTTCTTC	CASQLSGRYNEQFF
.	TRBJ1-1	TRBV6-1	many	TGTGCCAGCAGGAGGGTAAACACTGAAGCTTTCTTT	CASRRVNTEAFF
TRBD2	TRBJ2-1	TRBV7-3	.	TGTGCCAGCAGCATAAGCGGGAGGGCTTCCAATGAGCAGTTCTTC	CASSISGRASNEQFF
.	TRBJ2-1	TRBV7-2	many	TGTGCCAGCAGCTCTGTGCGGGATGAGCAGTTCTTC	CASSSVRDEQFF
.	TRBJ2-3	TRBV7-2	.	TGTGCCAGCAGCCCCGGGCTCGGGAGCGGAACAGATACGCAGTATTTT	CASSPGLGSGTDTQYF
.	TRBJ2-7	TRBV28	many	TGTGCCAGCAGTTGGGTTGCGAGGCCAGGCCAGTACTTC	CASSWVARPGQYF
.	TRBJ2-1	TRBV6-1	.	TGTGCCAGCATTCCCGGGGGAGCACGGTACAATGAGCAGTTCTTC	CASIPGGARYNEQFF
.	TRBJ1-5	TRBV28	many	TGTGCCAGCAGTGGACGGGACAATCAGCCCCAGCATTTT	CASSGRDNQPQHF
.	TRBJ2-5	TRBV5-1	few	TGCGCCAGCAGCTTGGGAACACCTGAAGAGACCCAGTACTTC	CASSLGTPEETQYF
.	TRBJ2-1	TRBV14	many	TGTGCCAGCAGCCTGGGGCTCCCTAATGAGCAGTTCTTC	CASSLGLPNEQFF
.	TRBJ1-5	TRBV20-1	.	TGCAGTGCTAGAGAGACCAGGGGTTCTTCGAGCAATCAGCCCCAGCATTTT	CSARETRGSSSNQPQHF
.	TRBJ2-3	TRBV7-7	.	TGTGCTAGCAGCTCCCAGGGAGCCACAGATACGCAGTATTTT	CASSSQGATDTQYF
.	TRBJ2-1	TRBV6-2/TRBV6-3	few	TGTGCCAGCAGTCATCGGAGACCTGGGGCTTACAATGAGCAGTTCTTC	CASSHRRPGAYNEQFF
.	TRBJ2-3	TRBV28	many	TGTGCCAGCAGTTTAGTCGGGGGCGGGGGAAGCACAGATACGCAGTATTTT	CASSLVGGGGSTDTQYF
.	TRBJ1-5	TRBV12-3/TRBV12-4	.	TGTGCCAGCAGCCATTTCGGGGGCGTCAGCAATCAGCCCCAGCATTTT	CASSHFGGVSNQPQHF
TRBD2	TRBJ2-7	TRBV28	many	TGTGCCAGCAGTTTGGCGGGGCTAGCGGGAACCTACGAGCAGTACTTC	CASSLAGLAGTYEQYF
TRBD2	TRBJ2-7	TRBV6-1	many	TGTGCCACGCACTATGGAGGCGGGAGGTCAGGGGACTCCTACGAGCAGTACTTC	CATHYGGGRSGDSYEQYF
.	TRBJ1-4	TRBV29-1	many	TGCAGCGCAGACAACGACTTGGGAAAACTGTTTTTT	CSADNDLGKLFF
TRBD2	TRBJ2-1	TRBV12-3/TRBV12-4	many	TGTGCCAGCAGTTTCCTACTAGCGCATGAGCAGTTCTTC	CASSFLLAHEQFF
.	TRBJ1-5	TRBV28	few	TGTGCCAGCAGACCAGGGACTCTACTAAATCAGCCCCAGCATTTT	CASRPGTLLNQPQHF
.	TRBJ1-6	TRBV27	few	TGTGCCAGCGCGCGGAGTCTAGTTTATTCACCCCTCCACTTT	CASARSLVYSPLHF
TRBD1	TRBJ1-1	TRBV5-4	few	TGTGCCAGCAGCTTAATGACAGGGGCAGGACATACTGAAGCTTTCTTT	CASSLMTGAGHTEAFF
TRBD2	TRBJ2-1	TRBV4-1	few	TGCGCCAGCAGCCAAACGCGAGCGGGAGGCATCGATGAGCAGTTCTTC	CASSQTRAGGIDEQFF
.	TRBJ1-1	TRBV18	.	TGTGCCAGCTCATCCCCTAGCAGTCCCGAGGTGGACACTGAAGCTTTCTTT	CASSSPSSPEVDTEAFF
.	TRBJ1-4	TRBV9	few	TGTGCCAGCAGCGTGGCAGGGAACCCTAACGAAAAACTGTTTTTT	CASSVAGNPNEKLFF